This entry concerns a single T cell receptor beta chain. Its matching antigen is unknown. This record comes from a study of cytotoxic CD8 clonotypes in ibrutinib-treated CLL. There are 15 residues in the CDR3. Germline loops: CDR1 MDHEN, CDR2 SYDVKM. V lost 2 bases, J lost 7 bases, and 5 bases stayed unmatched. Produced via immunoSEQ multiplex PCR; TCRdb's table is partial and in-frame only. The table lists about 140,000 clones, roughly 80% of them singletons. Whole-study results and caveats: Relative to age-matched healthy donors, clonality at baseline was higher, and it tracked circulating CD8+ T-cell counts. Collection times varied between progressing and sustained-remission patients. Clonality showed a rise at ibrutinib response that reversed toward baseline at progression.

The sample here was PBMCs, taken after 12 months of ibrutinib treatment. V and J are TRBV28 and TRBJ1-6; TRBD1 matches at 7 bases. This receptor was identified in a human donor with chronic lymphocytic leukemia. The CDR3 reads CASSLGDSLNSPLHF. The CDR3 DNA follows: TGTGCCAGCAGTTTAGGGGACAGTTTGAATTCACCCCTCCACTTT.